This is a list of T cell receptor beta chains from one sample in a study of neurological immune-mediated disorders. TCRdb reanalysed the 5' RACE reads using MiXCR and keeps one entry per CDR3 protein. The sample holds about 81,000 distinct CDR3 sequences, about 4.3% seen once. Sequences were obtained from PBMCs. These receptors originate from a woman aged 55 to 70 with multiple sclerosis. Both conserved end residues are part of each CDR3. A D gene is named only where the DNA matches it firmly. Clone size is shown for a subset of rows, as once, few, many or a class of expanded clone.

>TRBD1|many|TRBV7-9|TRBJ1-4
TGTGCCAGCAGCCGGGACAGGAGTAATGAAAAACTGTTTTTT
CASSRDRSNEKLFF
>-|many|TRBV20-1|TRBJ2-7
TGCAGTGCTAGAGTTCTTGGGGCTCGCGAGCAGTACTTC
CSARVLGAREQYF
>TRBD2|few|TRBV18|TRBJ2-4
TGTGCCAGCTCACTACTAGCGGGGTTAGCCAAAAACATTCAGTACTTC
CASSLLAGLAKNIQYF
>-|many|TRBV10-3|TRBJ2-3
TGTGCCATCACAGGGTCGCACACAGATACGCAGTATTTT
CAITGSHTDTQYF
>-|many|TRBV7-2|TRBJ2-7
TGTGCCAGCAGCCAGAGCTCCTACGAGCAGTACTTC
CASSQSSYEQYF
>-|many|TRBV5-6|TRBJ1-1
TGTGCCAGCAGCTACTTGAATACGCGCAGCGAGAACACTGAAGCTTTCTTT
CASSYLNTRSENTEAFF
>-|many|TRBV27|TRBJ2-4
TGTGCCAGCAGGAACCGGGAACTGGCCAAAAACATTCAGTACTTC
CASRNRELAKNIQYF
>TRBD2|many|TRBV7-2|TRBJ2-1
TGTGCCAGCAGCCCCGGGACTAGCGTGGAGTTCTTC
CASSPGTSVEFF
>-|many|TRBV7-6|TRBJ2-5
TGTGCCAGCAGCGCTAAGGGGGTAGAGACCCAGTACTTC
CASSAKGVETQYF
>-|many|TRBV4-2|TRBJ2-2
TGTGCCAGCAGCCAAGGCAGCTCGAACACCGGGGAGCTGTTTTTT
CASSQGSSNTGELFF
>-|many|TRBV5-6|TRBJ2-7
TGTGCCAGCAGCTTGGTTCGTCTCTACGAGCAGTACTTC
CASSLVRLYEQYF
>-|many|TRBV5-1|TRBJ2-5
TGCGCCAGCAGCTCCGACCCTGACCAAGAGACCCAGTACTTC
CASSSDPDQETQYF
>TRBD2|many|TRBV7-8|TRBJ2-2
TGTGCCAGCAGCTCCCTAGCGGTTGCGAACACCGGGGAGCTGTTTTTT
CASSSLAVANTGELFF
>-|many|TRBV20-1|TRBJ2-7
TGCAGTGCTCCCCGAGGAGGGGTGAGCGAGCAGTACTTC
CSAPRGGVSEQYF
>TRBD1|many|TRBV5-1|TRBJ2-6
TGCGCCAGCAGTTGGACGGACAGGGACCTCTCTGGGGCCAACGTCCTGACTTTC
CASSWTDRDLSGANVLTF
>-|many|TRBV18|TRBJ1-5
TGTGCCAGCTCACCTTGGGGAGCGGGGCAGCCCCAGCATTTT
CASSPWGAGQPQHF
>TRBD1|many|TRBV20-1|TRBJ1-1
TGCAGTGCTAGAGCAGGGGGACGGAACACTGAAGCTTTCTTT
CSARAGGRNTEAFF
>-|many|TRBV12-3/TRBV12-4|TRBJ2-7
TGTGCCAGCAGTCCGCAAACCTACGAGCAGTACTTC
CASSPQTYEQYF
>TRBD2|many|TRBV5-1|TRBJ2-5
TGCGCCAGCAGCTTGCAAGCGGGGGAGCGTTGGGAGACCCAGTACTTC
CASSLQAGERWETQYF
>-|many|TRBV29-1|TRBJ1-4
TGCAGCGTTGTAGGTCGGCTTGGTTCTGAAAAACTGTTTTTT
CSVVGRLGSEKLFF
>-|many|TRBV12-3/TRBV12-4|TRBJ2-1
TGTGCCAGCAGTCCCGCTGGGGTAGCAAGCCACAATGAGCAGTTCTTC
CASSPAGVASHNEQFF
>-|-|TRBV24-1|TRBJ2-3
TGTGCCACCAGTGATCGGCTAGCTGTAGATACGCAGTATTTT
CATSDRLAVDTQYF
>-|many|TRBV27|TRBJ1-2
TGTGCCAGCAGTTCCGGGACGATATATGGCTACACCTTC
CASSSGTIYGYTF
>-|many|TRBV5-1|TRBJ1-4
TGCGCCAGCAGCCTCGACAGGTCAGGGGTTAATGAAAAACTGTTTTTT
CASSLDRSGVNEKLFF